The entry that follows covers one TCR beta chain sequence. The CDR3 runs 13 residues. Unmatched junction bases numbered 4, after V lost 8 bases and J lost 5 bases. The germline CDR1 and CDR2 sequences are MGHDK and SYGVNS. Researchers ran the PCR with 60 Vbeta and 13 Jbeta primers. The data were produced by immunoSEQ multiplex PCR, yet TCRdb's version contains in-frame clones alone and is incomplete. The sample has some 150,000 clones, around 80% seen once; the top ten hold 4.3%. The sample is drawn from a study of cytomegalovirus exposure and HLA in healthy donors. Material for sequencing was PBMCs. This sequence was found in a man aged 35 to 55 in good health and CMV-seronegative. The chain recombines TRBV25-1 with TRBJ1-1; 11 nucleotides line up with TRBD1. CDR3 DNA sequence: TGTGCCAGCCAGGGACAGGGGGGGACTGAAGCTTTCTTT. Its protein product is CASQGQGGTEAFF.